These 14 T cell receptor beta chains originate from one sample sequenced in a study of T cell changes during pregnancy in multiple sclerosis (dated by TCRdb to the late 2010s). Library construction relied on the immunoSEQ multiplex PCR assay. TCRdb took over this immuneACCESS table, retaining in-frame rearrangements with V and J assigned. Such tables are incomplete; in checked studies, under half of the missing clones stem from an unresolved V gene, and the remainder is unexplained. The table for this sample lists around 78,000 clones; about nine tenths of them were counted only once. In total, the top ten clones hold under 0.9% of the sample. The material sequenced was peripheral blood, taken in the third trimester of pregnancy. These receptors were obtained from a female donor in good health, enrolled as a control in a pregnancy study.

The rearrangement uses TRBV28 and TRBJ1-2; maybe TRBD1 (5 bases). This CDR3 has 13 amino acids. Germline V gene data show CDR1 as MDHEN and CDR2 as SYDVKM. Deletions cut 4 bases from V and 4 bases from J, with 10 bases between. CDR3 protein: CASSSGRVYGYTF. CDR3 bases: TGTGCCAGCAGTTCGGGCAGGGTCTATGGCTACACCTTC.

The chain combines TRBV19 with TRBJ1-1, with 7 bases fitting TRBD1. In germline, CDR1 is LNHDA, CDR2 SQIVND (reference sequence). V lost 6 bases, J lost 1 base, and 11 bases stayed unmatched. The CDR3 spans 16 residues. CDR3 DNA: TGTGCCAGTAGGGTACAGGGGAGGACTGGGAACACTGAAGCTTTCTTT. Protein sequence: CASRVQGRTGNTEAFF.

The V gene is TRBV15, the J gene TRBJ2-5; 8 bases map to TRBD1. Germline V gene data show CDR1 as LNHNV and CDR2 as YYDKDF (reference sequence). V trimming: 3 bases; J trimming: 2 bases; junction bases outside the gene matches: 5. The CDR3 covers 15 residues. The chain's CDR3 is CATSRHQGAQETQYF. The CDR3 DNA follows: TGTGCCACCAGCAGGCATCAGGGGGCACAAGAGACCCAGTACTTC.

In this sample, this clone turned up once. The chain employs TRBV6-6 and TRBJ2-7; D might be TRBD2 (5 bases). The CDR3 runs 14 residues. Trimming left V 6 bases short and J 3 bases short, with 15 bases between. CDR1 is MNHNY, CDR2 SVGAGI, per germline (reference sequence). CDR3 region: CASSYDPRGYEQYF. The CDR3, as DNA: TGTGCCAGCAGCTACGATCCTCGGGGCTACGAGCAGTACTTC.

This chain links TRBV18 with TRBJ2-3; 8 bases match TRBD2. J lost 6 bases, V lost 5 bases, and 16 bases had no gene match. Germline V gene lookup returns CDR1 KGHSH and CDR2 LQKENI. This CDR3 is built from 17 residues. Written as DNA, the CDR3 is TGTGCCAGCTCAGCGTATCCGACTAGCGCCTCTGTGGATACGCAGTATTTT. Encoded protein: CASSAYPTSASVDTQYF.

V gene TRBV2 combines with J gene TRBJ2-1, with D unclear. Germline V CDR1 and CDR2: SNHLY, FYNNEI. Trimming left V 4 bases short and J 0 bases short, with 7 bases between. The CDR3 runs to 14 residues. CDR3 in DNA: TGTGCCAGCAGTGGCGGTAGCTCCTACAATGAGCAGTTCTTC. As protein: CASSGGSSYNEQFF.

The rearrangement uses TRBV7-2 and TRBJ2-1, with 10 nucleotides matching TRBD2. Germline-derived CDR1 and CDR2 are SGHTA and FQGNSA. CDR3 size: 16 residues. V was pared by 7 bases and J by 7 bases, with 13 bases of the junction left unmatched. The CDR3 sequence: CASTLGLAGVNNEQFF. CDR3 in DNA: TGTGCCAGCACCCTGGGGCTAGCGGGAGTCAATAATGAGCAGTTCTTC.

V gene TRBV7-9 combines with J gene TRBJ1-3; a weak D match, TRBD1 (6 bases). There are 17 residues in the CDR3. Looked up from germline, CDR1 is SEHNR and CDR2 is FQNEAQ (reference sequence). Between the trimmed V and J ends, which lost 5 bases and 3 bases, there was a span of 20 bases. The CDR3 reads CASSPRGRGAFGNTIYF. As DNA, the CDR3 is TGTGCCAGCAGCCCTCGTGGGCGGGGGGCGTTTGGAAACACCATATATTTT.

The genes are TRBV7-9 and TRBJ2-7; possible D gene TRBD2, 7 bases. The CDR3 sequence is 16 residues long. With 4 bases removed from V and 4 bases from J, the gap between germline ends came to 20 bases. Germline V CDR1 and CDR2: SEHNR, FQNEAQ (reference sequence). The CDR3 sequence: CASSSFGVGGRYEQYF. CDR3 in DNA: TGTGCCAGCAGCTCCTTCGGGGTCGGGGGGCGTTACGAGCAGTACTTC.

This rearrangement joins TRBV6-5 to TRBJ1-1; 7 nucleotides align to TRBD1. With V trimmed by 5 bases and J by 9 bases, 3 bases remained unmatched. Germline assignment: CDR1 MNHEY and CDR2 SVGAGI. The CDR3 consists of 11 residues. CDR3 DNA: TGTGCCAGCAGTAGACAGGGTAAAGCTTTCTTT. It is translated as CASSRQGKAFF.

This chain connects TRBV7-2 to TRBJ2-7; D call uncertain. Deletions cut 2 bases from V and 2 bases from J, with 7 bases between. CDR1 and CDR2 from the germline V gene are SGHTA and FQGNSA. The CDR3 length is 13 residues. The CDR3 sequence: CASSLPGPYEQYF. In DNA, the CDR3 is TGTGCCAGCAGCTTACCGGGTCCCTACGAGCAGTACTTC.

In DNA, the CDR3 is TGCGCCAGCAGCCAAGATATCCCCGGGATTCGCCTAGCGGGAGGTTCCTACGAGCAGTACTTC. Amino acid sequence: CASSQDIPGIRLAGGSYEQYF. The chain couples TRBV4-3 to TRBJ2-7; TRBD2 matches 11 bases. This CDR3 contains 21 residues. Germline CDR1 and CDR2: LGHNA and YSLEER. V was clipped by 0 bases and J by 1 base; unmatched bases: 17.

The V and J genes are TRBV5-1 and TRBJ2-3; D is perhaps TRBD1 (5 bases). CDR3 size: 17 residues. V gave up 0 bases and J gave up 0 bases, with 14 bases separating them. Germline values: CDR1 SGHRS, CDR2 YFSETQ. The chain's CDR3 is CASSLALGRTSTDTQYF. Here the CDR3 DNA reads TGCGCCAGCAGCTTGGCCCTGGGCCGGACAAGCACAGATACGCAGTATTTT.

V gene TRBV7-9 combines with J gene TRBJ2-1; D is unresolved. The germline V and J ends were trimmed by 5 bases and 10 bases, with 9 bases remaining between them. The CDR3 consists of 11 residues. Germline CDR1 and CDR2: SEHNR and FQNEAQ (reference sequence). The CDR3 here is CASSVSLEQFF. Written as DNA, the CDR3 is TGTGCCAGCAGCGTATCCCTGGAGCAGTTCTTC.